The T cell receptor (beta chain) described here comes from a study of breast tumors, draining lymph nodes, adjacent tissues. Study-wide points: Luminal-like breast cancer showed significantly greater tumor-nontumor repertoire similarity than basal-like breast cancer did.

TCRdb re-called the multiplex PCR reads through MiXCR, storing one row per CDR3 protein. The sample consists of about 270,000 distinct CDR3 sequences, over 30% of them appearing once. Axillary draining lymph nodes of breast cancer patients supplied the node samples. This clonotype came up many times. Its specificity is not known. This clonotype was obtained from a female donor with breast cancer. Some clones in this sample may be carry-over from other donors' samples. The sequenced material came from axillary lymph node tissue.

CDR3 coding DNA: TGCAGTGCTAGACGCCTAGCGGGAGCCAAAGATACGCAGTATTTT. Its protein is CSARRLAGAKDTQYF. This chain connects TRBV20-1 to TRBJ2-3; 10 positions match TRBD2. Germline-derived CDR1 and CDR2 are DFQATT and SNEGSKA (reference sequence). V was clipped by 2 bases and J by 5 bases; unmatched bases: 7. The CDR3 consists of 15 residues.